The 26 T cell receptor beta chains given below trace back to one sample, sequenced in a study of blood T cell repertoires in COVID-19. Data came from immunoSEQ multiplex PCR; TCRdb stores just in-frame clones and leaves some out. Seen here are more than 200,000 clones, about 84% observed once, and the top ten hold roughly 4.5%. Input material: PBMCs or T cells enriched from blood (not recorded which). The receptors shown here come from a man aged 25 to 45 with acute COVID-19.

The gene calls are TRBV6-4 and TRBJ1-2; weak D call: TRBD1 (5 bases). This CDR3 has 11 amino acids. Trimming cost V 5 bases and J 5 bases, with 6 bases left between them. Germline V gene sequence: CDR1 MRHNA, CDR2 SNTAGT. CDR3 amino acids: CASSQGYGYTF. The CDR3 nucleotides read TGTGCCAGCAGTCAGGGATATGGCTACACCTTC.

The CDR3 bases are TGTGCCAGCGGGACTAGCGGGGGGAACTACGAGCAGTACTTC. Translation: CASGTSGGNYEQYF. The chain links TRBV2 to TRBJ2-7, with TRBD2 matching 15 bases. Germline V CDR1 and CDR2: SNHLY, FYNNEI. V was clipped by 8 bases and J by 3 bases; unmatched bases: 2. The CDR3 runs 14 residues.

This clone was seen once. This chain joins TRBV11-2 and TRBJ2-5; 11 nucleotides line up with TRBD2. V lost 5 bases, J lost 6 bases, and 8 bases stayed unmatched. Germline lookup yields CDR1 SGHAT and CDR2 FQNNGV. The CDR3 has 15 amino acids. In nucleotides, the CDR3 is TGTGCCAGCAGCCCCGTAGCGGGGGGGCCGAAGACCCAGTACTTC. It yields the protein CASSPVAGGPKTQYF.

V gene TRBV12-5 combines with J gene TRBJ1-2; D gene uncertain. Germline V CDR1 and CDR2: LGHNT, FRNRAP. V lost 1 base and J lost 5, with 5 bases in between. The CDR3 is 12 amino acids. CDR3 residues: CASGLDGYGYTF. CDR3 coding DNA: TGTGCTAGTGGTTTGGACGGGTATGGCTACACCTTC.

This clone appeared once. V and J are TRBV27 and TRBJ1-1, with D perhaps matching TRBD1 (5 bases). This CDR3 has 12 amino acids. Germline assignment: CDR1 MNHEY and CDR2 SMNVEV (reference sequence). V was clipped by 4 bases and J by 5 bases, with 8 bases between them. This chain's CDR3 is CASSSGGTEAFF. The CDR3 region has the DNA TGTGCCAGCAGTTCGGGGGGGACTGAAGCTTTCTTT.

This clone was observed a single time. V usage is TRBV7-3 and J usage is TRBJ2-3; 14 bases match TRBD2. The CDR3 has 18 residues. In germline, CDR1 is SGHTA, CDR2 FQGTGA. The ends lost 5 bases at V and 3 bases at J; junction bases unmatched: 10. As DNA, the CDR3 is TGTGCCAGCAGCGAAAAGGCCAGGACTAGCGGGAGGACAGATACGCAGTATTTT. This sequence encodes CASSEKARTSGRTDTQYF.

The CDR3 DNA sequence: TGTGCCCGACAGGGCTCCTACGAGCAGTACTTC. Its translation is CARQGSYEQYF. V usage is TRBV7-6 and J usage is TRBJ2-7; 7 nucleotides line up with TRBD1. V lost 11 bases and J lost 0; bases outside the gene matches: 1. Looked up from germline, CDR1 is SGHVS and CDR2 is FNYEAQ. CDR3 size: 11 residues. Full variable domain (rest looked up from reference TRBV7-6 and TRBJ2-7): GAGVSQSPRYKVTKRGQDVALRCDPISGHVSLYWYRQALGQGPEFLTYFNYEAQQDKSGLPNDRFSAERPEGSISTLTIQRTEQRDSAMYRCARQGSYEQYFGPGTRLTVT.

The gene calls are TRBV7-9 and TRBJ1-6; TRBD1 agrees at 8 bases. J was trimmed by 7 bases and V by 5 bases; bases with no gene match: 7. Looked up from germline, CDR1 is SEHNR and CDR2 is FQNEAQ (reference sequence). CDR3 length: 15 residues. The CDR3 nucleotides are TGTGCCAGCAGCCTAGACCGACAGGGGAATTCACCCCTCCACTTT. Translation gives CASSLDRQGNSPLHF. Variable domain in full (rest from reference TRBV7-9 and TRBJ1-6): DTGVSQNPRHKITKRGQNVTFRCDPISEHNRLYWYRQTLGQGPEFLTYFQNEAQLEKSRLLSDRFSAERPKGSFSTLEIQRTEQGDSAMYLCASSLDRQGNSPLHFGNGTRLTVT.

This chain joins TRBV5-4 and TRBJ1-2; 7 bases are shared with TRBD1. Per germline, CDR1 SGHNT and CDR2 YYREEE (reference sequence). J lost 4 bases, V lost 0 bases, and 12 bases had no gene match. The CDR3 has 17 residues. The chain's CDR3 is CASSLVSLYRGTYGYTF. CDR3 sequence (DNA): TGTGCCAGCAGCTTGGTTTCACTTTACAGGGGTACCTATGGCTACACCTTC.

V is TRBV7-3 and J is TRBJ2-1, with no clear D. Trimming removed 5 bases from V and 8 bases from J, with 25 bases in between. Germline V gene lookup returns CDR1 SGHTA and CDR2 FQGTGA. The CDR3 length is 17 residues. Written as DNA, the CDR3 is TGTGCCAGCAGCGCCCGAGGCCTAAACTCCCAGTTAGATGAGCAGTTCTTC. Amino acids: CASSARGLNSQLDEQFF.

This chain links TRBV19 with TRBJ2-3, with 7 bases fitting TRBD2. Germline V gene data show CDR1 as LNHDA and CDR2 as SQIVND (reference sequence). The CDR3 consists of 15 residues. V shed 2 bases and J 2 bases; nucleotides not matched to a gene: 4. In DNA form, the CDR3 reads TGTGCCAGTAGTATATTGGCGGGGGTCACAGATACGCAGTATTTT. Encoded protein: CASSILAGVTDTQYF.

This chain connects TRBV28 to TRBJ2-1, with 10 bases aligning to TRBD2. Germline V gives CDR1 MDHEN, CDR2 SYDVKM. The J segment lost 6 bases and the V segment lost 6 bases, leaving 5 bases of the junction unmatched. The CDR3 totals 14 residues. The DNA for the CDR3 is TGTGCCAGCAGCAGCGGGGGGGCTACCAATGAGCAGTTCTTC. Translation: CASSSGGATNEQFF.

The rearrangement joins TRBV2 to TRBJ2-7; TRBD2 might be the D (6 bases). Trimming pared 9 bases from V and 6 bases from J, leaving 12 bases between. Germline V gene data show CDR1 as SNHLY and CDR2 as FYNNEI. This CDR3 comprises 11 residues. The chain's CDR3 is CARHRRGEQYF. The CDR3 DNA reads TGTGCCAGGCATCGGCGGGGCGAGCAGTACTTC.

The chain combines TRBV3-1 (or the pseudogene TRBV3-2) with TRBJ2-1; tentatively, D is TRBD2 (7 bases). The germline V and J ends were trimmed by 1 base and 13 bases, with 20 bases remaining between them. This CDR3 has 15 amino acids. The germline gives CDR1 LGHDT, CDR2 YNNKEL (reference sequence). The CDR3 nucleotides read TGTGCCAGCAGCCAAGCCTCTGTGAGGGGGGGGTCTCAGTTCTTC. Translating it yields CASSQASVRGGSQFF.

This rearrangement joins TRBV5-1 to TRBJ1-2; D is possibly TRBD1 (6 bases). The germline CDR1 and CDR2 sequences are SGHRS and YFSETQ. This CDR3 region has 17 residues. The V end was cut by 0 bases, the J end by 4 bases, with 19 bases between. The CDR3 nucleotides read TGCGCCAGCAGCTTGGCGGGTATTGACAGGAGGTCCTATGGCTACACCTTC. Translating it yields CASSLAGIDRRSYGYTF.

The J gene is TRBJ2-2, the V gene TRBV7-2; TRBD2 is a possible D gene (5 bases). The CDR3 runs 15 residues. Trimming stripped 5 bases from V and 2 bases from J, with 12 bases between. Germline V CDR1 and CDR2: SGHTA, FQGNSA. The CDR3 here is CASSPWTGNTGELFF. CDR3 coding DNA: TGTGCCAGCAGCCCGTGGACTGGCAACACCGGGGAGCTGTTTTTT.

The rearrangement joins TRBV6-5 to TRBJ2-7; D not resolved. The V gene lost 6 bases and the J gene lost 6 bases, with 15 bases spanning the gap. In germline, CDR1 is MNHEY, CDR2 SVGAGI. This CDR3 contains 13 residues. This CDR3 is CASSVTTTGEQYF. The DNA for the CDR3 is TGTGCCAGCAGCGTAACTACTACTGGCGAGCAGTACTTC.

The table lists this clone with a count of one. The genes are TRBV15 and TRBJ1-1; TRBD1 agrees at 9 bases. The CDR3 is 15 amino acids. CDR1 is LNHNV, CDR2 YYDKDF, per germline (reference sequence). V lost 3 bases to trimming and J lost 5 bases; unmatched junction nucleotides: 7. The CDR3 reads CATSSPGTGKTEAFF. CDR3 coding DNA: TGTGCCACCAGCAGCCCTGGGACAGGGAAAACTGAAGCTTTCTTT. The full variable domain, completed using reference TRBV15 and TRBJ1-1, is DAMVIQNPRYQVTQFGKPVTLSCSQTLNHNVMYWYQQKSSQAPKLLFHYYDKDFNNEADTPDNFQSRRPNTSFCFLDIRSPGLGDTAMYLCATSSPGTGKTEAFFGQGTRLTVV.

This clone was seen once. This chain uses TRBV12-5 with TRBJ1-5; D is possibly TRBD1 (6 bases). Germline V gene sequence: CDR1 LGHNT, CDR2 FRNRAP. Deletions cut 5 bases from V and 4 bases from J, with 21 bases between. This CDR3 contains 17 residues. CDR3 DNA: TGTGCTAGTGGTGTAGGGGCAGGGGCCGTAGGGAATCAGCCCCAGCATTTT. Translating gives CASGVGAGAVGNQPQHF.

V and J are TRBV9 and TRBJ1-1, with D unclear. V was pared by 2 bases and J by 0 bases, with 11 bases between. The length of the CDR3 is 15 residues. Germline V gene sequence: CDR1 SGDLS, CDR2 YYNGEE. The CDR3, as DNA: TGTGCCAGCAGCGTTTCAGAAGTAATGAACACTGAAGCTTTCTTT. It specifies CASSVSEVMNTEAFF.

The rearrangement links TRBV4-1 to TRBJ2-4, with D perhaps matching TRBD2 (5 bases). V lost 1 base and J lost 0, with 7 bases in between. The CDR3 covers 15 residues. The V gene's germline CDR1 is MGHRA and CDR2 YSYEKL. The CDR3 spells CASSQVGVAKNIQYF. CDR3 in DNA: TGCGCCAGCAGCCAAGTGGGAGTAGCCAAAAACATTCAGTACTTC.

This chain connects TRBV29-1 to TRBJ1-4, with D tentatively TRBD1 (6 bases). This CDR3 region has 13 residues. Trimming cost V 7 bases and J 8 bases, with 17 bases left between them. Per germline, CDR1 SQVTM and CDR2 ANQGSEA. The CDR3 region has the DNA TGCAGCGCCCTCATAGACAGGCCAGAAAAACTGTTTTTT. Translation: CSALIDRPEKLFF.

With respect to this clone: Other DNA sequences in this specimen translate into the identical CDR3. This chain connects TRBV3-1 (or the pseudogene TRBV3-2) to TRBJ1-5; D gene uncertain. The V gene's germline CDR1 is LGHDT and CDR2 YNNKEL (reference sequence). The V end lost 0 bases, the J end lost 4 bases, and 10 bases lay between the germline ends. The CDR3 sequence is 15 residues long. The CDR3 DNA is TGTGCCAGCAGCCAAGAAGGCGGCGCTAATCAGCCCCAGCATTTT. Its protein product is CASSQEGGANQPQHF.

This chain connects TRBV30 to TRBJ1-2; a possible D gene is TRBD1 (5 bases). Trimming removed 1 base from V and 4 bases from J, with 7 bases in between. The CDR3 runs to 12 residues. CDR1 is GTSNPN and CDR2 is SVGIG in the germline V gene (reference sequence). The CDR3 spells CAWSGGSYGYTF. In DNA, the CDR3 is TGTGCCTGGAGTGGGGGCAGCTATGGCTACACCTTC.

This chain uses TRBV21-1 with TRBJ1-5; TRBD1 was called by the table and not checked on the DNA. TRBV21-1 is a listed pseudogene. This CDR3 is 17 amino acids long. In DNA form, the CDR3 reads TGTGCCAGCAGCAAAGCGCTAAGAAGAACAGTTAATCAGCCCCAGCATTTT. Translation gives CASSKALRRTVNQPQHF.

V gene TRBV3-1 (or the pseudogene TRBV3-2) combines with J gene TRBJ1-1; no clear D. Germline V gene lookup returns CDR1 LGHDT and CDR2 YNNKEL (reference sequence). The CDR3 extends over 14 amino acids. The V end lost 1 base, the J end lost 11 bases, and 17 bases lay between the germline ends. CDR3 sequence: CASSQAETIQRAFF. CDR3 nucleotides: TGTGCCAGCAGCCAAGCGGAGACGATTCAAAGGGCTTTCTTT.